Following are 26 T cell receptor beta chains from one sample sequenced in a study of identifying expanded T cells in peripheral blood. Assay: immunoSEQ multiplex PCR; the TCRdb copy retains only in-frame clones and omits some. This sample has roughly 120,000 clones; approximately 90% occur once, and the top ten carry approximately 8%. Source material: blood. These receptors were obtained from a person aged 18 to 75 in good health.

This clone was detected once. The CDR3 DNA reads as TGTGCCAGCAGCCGGAGGACAGGGAGGTCGTACGAGCAGTACTTC. Protein sequence: CASSRRTGRSYEQYF. The chain links TRBV5-5 to TRBJ2-7; 8 positions agree with TRBD1. The trim removed 4 bases at V and 4 bases at J, leaving 10 bases unmatched. Per germline, CDR1 SGHKS and CDR2 YYEKEE (reference sequence). The CDR3 is 15 amino acids.

The rearrangement uses TRBV5-5 and TRBJ1-4, with D hard to call. CDR1 and CDR2 (germline): SGHKS, YYEKEE (reference sequence). V lost 1 base and J lost 7, with 2 bases in between. The CDR3 is 11 amino acids. In DNA, the CDR3 is TGTGCCAGCAGCTTGCTTGAAAAACTGTTTTTT. Translating gives CASSLLEKLFF.

This clone was seen only once. V and J are TRBV5-1 and TRBJ2-5; D remains unclear. CDR3 size: 15 residues. Trimming removed 1 base at V and 1 base at J, with 11 bases between. Germline V CDR1 and CDR2: SGHRS, YFSETQ. CDR3 bases: TGCGCCAGCAGCTTGAGGTATGGGTCCCAAGAGACCCAGTACTTC. It codes for CASSLRYGSQETQYF. The full variable domain, in which reference TRBV5-1 and TRBJ2-5 provide the parts outside the CDR3, is KAGVTQTPRYLIKTRGQQVTLSCSPISGHRSVSWYQQTPGQGLQFLFEYFSETQRNKGNFPGRFSGRQFSNSRSEMNVSTLELGDSALYLCASSLRYGSQETQYFGPGTRLLVL.

The J gene is TRBJ1-4, the V gene TRBV4-3, with D perhaps TRBD1 (6 bases). CDR1 and CDR2 (germline): LGHNA, YSLEER. V was clipped by 0 bases and J by 12 bases, with 17 bases between them. The CDR3 totals 15 residues. DNA of the CDR3: TGCGCCAGCAGCCAAGAGGGGGGGCTCGGGAAGCAACTGTTTTTT. It codes for CASSQEGGLGKQLFF.

The chain is built from TRBV7-3 and TRBJ2-5; D gene uncertain. Germline CDR1 and CDR2: SGHTA and FQGTGA. This CDR3 spans 12 amino acids. With 5 bases removed from V and 1 base from J, the gap between germline ends came to 5 bases. CDR3 nucleotide sequence: TGTGCCAGCAGCCGAGGCCAAGAGACCCAGTACTTC. This codes for CASSRGQETQYF.

V usage is TRBV6-5 and J usage is TRBJ1-4; TRBD1 might be the D (6 bases). V lost 4 bases and J lost 6, with 9 bases in between. The CDR3 totals 13 residues. Germline CDR1 is MNHEY and CDR2 is SVGAGI. The CDR3 region is CASSSDRDEKLFF. The CDR3 DNA reads as TGTGCCAGCAGTTCGGACAGAGATGAAAAACTGTTTTTT.

V is TRBV10-1 and J is TRBJ2-1; D tentatively fits TRBD1 or TRBD2 (6 bases each). The CDR3 runs to 15 residues. V lost 5 bases, J lost 7 bases, and 18 bases lay in between. CDR1 WNHNN and CDR2 SYGVQD come from the germline V gene (reference sequence). The CDR3 loop is CASSIQTGGQNEQFF. In DNA, the CDR3 is TGCGCCAGCAGTATCCAAACCGGGGGCCAGAATGAGCAGTTCTTC.

The chain has TRBV5-6 and TRBJ1-3; D possibly corresponds to TRBD1 (6 bases). This CDR3 has 15 residues. The V end was cut by 4 bases, the J end by 3 bases, with 14 bases between. In germline, CDR1 is SGHDT, CDR2 YYEEEE. This CDR3 reads CASSRKQGSGNTIYF. Written as DNA, the CDR3 is TGTGCCAGCAGCCGAAAACAGGGAAGTGGAAACACCATATATTTT.

This clone was found a few times. This sequence joins TRBV7-8 and TRBJ1-3; D unclear. Trimming stripped 3 bases from V and 4 bases from J, with 7 bases between. In germline, CDR1 is SGHVS, CDR2 FQNEAQ. The CDR3 is 13 amino acids. The CDR3 sequence: CASSFVQGNTIYF. The CDR3 nucleotides are TGTGCCAGCAGCTTCGTGCAGGGAAACACCATATATTTT.

This clone was seen once. The rearrangement links TRBV19 to TRBJ1-2; TRBD1 is a possible D gene (5 bases). The CDR3 sequence is 14 residues long. Germline V CDR1 and CDR2: LNHDA, SQIVND (reference sequence). V was shortened by 3 bases and J by 6 bases, with 14 bases between the two germline ends. The CDR3 sequence: CASSIGGGFHGYTF. The CDR3 region has the DNA TGTGCCAGTAGTATTGGGGGAGGATTCCATGGCTACACCTTC.

The V call is TRBV10-3, the J call TRBJ1-3; 7 bases match TRBD1. Germline assignment: CDR1 ENHRY and CDR2 SYGVKD. Germline trimming cut 3 bases from V and 4 bases from J; bases unmatched to any gene: 3. This CDR3 region has 14 residues. CDR3 nucleotide sequence: TGTGCCATCAGTGACTTGGGACAGGGAAACACCATATATTTT. Its translation is CAISDLGQGNTIYF.

V usage is TRBV7-9 and J usage is TRBJ2-3, with TRBD2 matching 12 bases. This CDR3 has 15 amino acids. The V gene's germline CDR1 is SEHNR and CDR2 FQNEAQ (reference sequence). The trim removed 10 bases at V and 6 bases at J, leaving 11 bases unmatched. The CDR3 DNA follows: TGTGCCACCACCGTGACTAGCGGGGGTGTGGATACGCAGTATTTT. Translated: CATTVTSGGVDTQYF.

V gene TRBV2 combines with J gene TRBJ1-5; tentative D call: TRBD1 (5 bases). Germline V gives CDR1 SNHLY, CDR2 FYNNEI. The CDR3 totals 12 residues. The V and J ends lost 5 bases and 4 bases respectively, with 6 bases between them. CDR3 sequence: CASSWGNQPQHF. The CDR3 DNA sequence: TGTGCCAGCAGTTGGGGGAATCAGCCCCAGCATTTT.

The chain employs TRBV19 and TRBJ2-2, with TRBD1 identical over 8 bases. Germline V lookup: CDR1 LNHDA, CDR2 SQIVND (reference sequence). The CDR3 runs to 13 residues. The junction had 1 base not matched to a gene; V was cut back by 6 bases and J by 4 bases. As DNA, the CDR3 is TGTGCCAGTAGGGGGACAGGCACCGGGGAGCTGTTTTTT. Its translation is CASRGTGTGELFF. Full variable domain (outside the CDR3, taken from reference TRBV19 and TRBJ2-2): DGGITQSPKYLFRKEGQNVTLSCEQNLNHDAMYWYRQDPGQGLRLIYYSQIVNDFQKGDIAEGYSVSREKKESFPLTVTSAQKNPTAFYLCASRGTGTGELFFGEGSRLTVL.

V is TRBV2 and J is TRBJ1-4; possibly TRBD1 for D (6 bases). Between the trimmed V and J ends, which lost 4 bases and 7 bases, there was a span of 10 bases. Germline loops: CDR1 SNHLY, CDR2 FYNNEI. There are 13 residues in the CDR3. CDR3 bases: TGTGCCAGCAGTGGGGGAGGGGGTGAAAAACTGTTTTTT. It translates to CASSGGGGEKLFF.

The chain uses TRBV9 and TRBJ1-2; 7 positions agree with TRBD1. CDR1 is SGDLS, CDR2 YYNGEE, per germline. This CDR3 spans 15 amino acids. J lost 6 bases, V lost 0 bases, and 8 bases had no gene match. The CDR3 coding sequence is TGTGCCAGCAGCGTAGACAGGGGCCTCCAAAATGGCTACACCTTC. This sequence encodes CASSVDRGLQNGYTF.

V is TRBV6-5 and J is TRBJ1-1; weak D call: TRBD1 (5 bases). Germline V gene lookup returns CDR1 MNHEY and CDR2 SVGAGI. V lost 5 bases and J 0 bases, leaving 10 bases between the germline ends. The CDR3 sequence is 14 residues long. CDR3 bases: TGTGCCAGCAGTCGCAGGGACCTGAACACTGAAGCTTTCTTT. Protein sequence: CASSRRDLNTEAFF.

The chain links TRBV7-9 to TRBJ2-4; weak D call: TRBD1 (6 bases). The V and J ends lost 5 bases and 1 base respectively, with 9 bases between them. This CDR3 region has 14 residues. CDR1 and CDR2 from the germline V gene are SEHNR and FQNEAQ (reference sequence). The CDR3 DNA follows: TGTGCCAGCAGCCCCGACAGGGCCAAAAACATTCAGTACTTC. Translated: CASSPDRAKNIQYF.

This chain uses TRBV4-2 with TRBJ2-2, with TRBD1 identical over 7 bases. V lost 3 bases, J lost 1 base, and 2 bases stayed unmatched. There are 15 residues in the CDR3. Germline CDR1 reads LGHNA; CDR2 reads YNFKEQ. CDR3 nucleotide sequence: TGTGCCAGCAGCCAGGGACAGCAGAACACCGGGGAGCTGTTTTTT. It is translated as CASSQGQQNTGELFF.

The chain joins TRBV7-2 to TRBJ2-7; 8 bases match TRBD2. The CDR3 spans 16 residues. Unmatched junction bases numbered 11, after V lost 5 bases and J lost 2 bases. Germline CDR1 reads SGHTA; CDR2 reads FQGNSA. This chain's CDR3 is CASSPSGVAGPYEQYF. In DNA form, the CDR3 reads TGTGCCAGCAGCCCAAGTGGGGTAGCGGGGCCCTACGAGCAGTACTTC.

Only one count was recorded for this clone. The chain recombines TRBV7-2 with TRBJ1-6; TRBD1 matches at 7 bases. Germline trimming cut 6 bases from V and 0 bases from J; bases unmatched to any gene: 11. CDR1 is SGHTA, CDR2 FQGNSA, per germline. The CDR3 contains 18 residues. CDR3 residues: CASSKTGMGSSYNSPLHF. As DNA, the CDR3 is TGTGCCAGCAGTAAGACAGGGATGGGAAGCTCCTATAATTCACCCCTCCACTTT.

The rearrangement links TRBV18 to TRBJ1-4; D is unclear. Per germline, CDR1 KGHSH and CDR2 LQKENI. The CDR3 is 14 amino acids. Trimming pared 3 bases from V and 2 bases from J, leaving 7 bases between. The CDR3 loop reads CASSPRVTNEKLFF. The DNA of the CDR3 is TGTGCCAGCTCACCTAGAGTTACTAATGAAAAACTGTTTTTT.

The CDR3 protein is CASSGLAGGPGKSYNEQFF. Here the CDR3 DNA reads TGCGCCAGCAGCGGACTAGCGGGGGGGCCGGGTAAGTCCTACAATGAGCAGTTCTTC. The V call is TRBV5-1, the J call TRBJ2-1, with 15 bases fitting TRBD2. V dropped 4 bases and J dropped 1; count of bases not matched to a gene: 9. Germline V gene data show CDR1 as SGHRS and CDR2 as YFSETQ. The CDR3 runs to 19 residues. The entire variable domain, with the rest obtained from reference TRBV5-1 and TRBJ2-1, is as follows: KAGVTQTPRYLIKTRGQQVTLSCSPISGHRSVSWYQQTPGQGLQFLFEYFSETQRNKGNFPGRFSGRQFSNSRSEMNVSTLELGDSALYLCASSGLAGGPGKSYNEQFFGPGTRLTVL.

V gene TRBV29-1 combines with J gene TRBJ2-7; a possible D gene is TRBD2 (5 bases). CDR1 is SQVTM and CDR2 is ANQGSEA in the germline V gene. The ends were cut back, 4 bases at V and 2 bases at J, with 15 bases in the middle. The CDR3 loop spans 14 amino acids. The CDR3 reads CSVGLPEAAYEQYF. The DNA of the CDR3 is TGCAGCGTTGGGCTACCTGAAGCGGCCTACGAGCAGTACTTC.

This sequence joins TRBV7-2 and TRBJ2-3; perhaps TRBD2 as D (6 bases). The germline CDR1 and CDR2 sequences are SGHTA and FQGNSA. V gave up 2 bases and J gave up 4 bases, with 7 bases separating them. The CDR3 contains 13 residues. The CDR3 sequence is CASSLREADTQYF. In DNA, the CDR3 is TGTGCCAGCAGCTTAAGGGAGGCAGATACGCAGTATTTT.

The chain links TRBV9 to TRBJ2-2; TRBD1 is a possible D gene (5 bases). CDR1 is SGDLS, CDR2 YYNGEE, per germline. Trimming removed 4 bases at V and 1 base at J, with 11 bases between. The CDR3 is made up of 15 amino acids. As DNA, the CDR3 is TGTGCCAGCAGCCGAACCGGACAGAACACCGGGGAGCTGTTTTTT. It codes for CASSRTGQNTGELFF.